Below, one T cell receptor (beta chain) is given with its context. Its antigen is currently unknown. The record originates from a study of beta chain features in type 1 diabetes. General study points: A moderate, significant TCRB CDR3 shortening appeared in type 1 diabetes across four CD4+ subsets.

The authors reverse transcribed all of the isolated RNA, so sequencing captured expressed TCRB transcripts. Using immunoSEQ multiplex PCR, the repertoire was profiled, and TCRdb retains in-frame clones only, with some absent. The data contain 300,000 or so clones, around 15% of them singletons. V dropped 1 base and J dropped 2 bases, with 9 bases sitting between them. Germline lookup yields CDR1 SGHTS and CDR2 YDEGEE. The CDR3 extends over 14 amino acids. The specimen was naive CD4+ T cells from blood. This chain joins TRBV5-8 and TRBJ1-1; D not certain. This sequence originates from a man aged 30 to 39 with type 1 diabetes. CDR3 protein: CASSLRALNTEAFF. CDR3 nucleotide sequence: TGTGCCAGCAGCTTGCGAGCGCTTAACACTGAAGCTTTCTTT. Full variable domain (remainder filled in from reference TRBV5-8 and TRBJ1-1): EAGVTQSPTHLIKTRGQQATLRCSPISGHTSVYWYQQALGLGLQFLLWYDEGEERNRGNFPPRFSGRQFPNYSSELNVNALELEDSALYLCASSLRALNTEAFFGQGTRLTVV.